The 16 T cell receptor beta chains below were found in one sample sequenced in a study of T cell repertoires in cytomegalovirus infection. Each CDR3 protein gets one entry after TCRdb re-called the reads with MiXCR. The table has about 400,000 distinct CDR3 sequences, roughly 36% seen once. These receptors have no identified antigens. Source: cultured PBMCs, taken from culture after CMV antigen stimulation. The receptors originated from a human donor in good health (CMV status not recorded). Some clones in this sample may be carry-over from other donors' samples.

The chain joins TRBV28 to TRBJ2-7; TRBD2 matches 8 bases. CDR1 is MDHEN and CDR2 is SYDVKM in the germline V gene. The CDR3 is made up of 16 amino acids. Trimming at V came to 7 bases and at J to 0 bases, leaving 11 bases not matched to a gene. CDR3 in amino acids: CASTTPGGASSYEQYF. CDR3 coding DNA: TGTGCCAGCACCACCCCGGGGGGGGCTAGCTCCTACGAGCAGTACTTC.

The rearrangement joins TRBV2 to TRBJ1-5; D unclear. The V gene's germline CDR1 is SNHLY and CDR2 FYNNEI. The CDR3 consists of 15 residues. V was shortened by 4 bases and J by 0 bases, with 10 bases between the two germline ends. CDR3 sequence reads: CASSGGWNSNQPQHF. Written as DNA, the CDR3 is TGTGCCAGCAGTGGCGGGTGGAATAGCAATCAGCCCCAGCATTTT.

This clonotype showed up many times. The CDR3 DNA follows: TGTGCCAGCAGCTTAGAGCCCTTCATGGGGAATGAGCAGTTCTTC. This translates into CASSLEPFMGNEQFF. The V and J genes are TRBV7-2 and TRBJ2-1, with D uncertain. Trimming removed 1 base at V and 7 bases at J, with 14 bases between. Germline V gives CDR1 SGHTA, CDR2 FQGNSA. The CDR3 is made up of 15 amino acids.

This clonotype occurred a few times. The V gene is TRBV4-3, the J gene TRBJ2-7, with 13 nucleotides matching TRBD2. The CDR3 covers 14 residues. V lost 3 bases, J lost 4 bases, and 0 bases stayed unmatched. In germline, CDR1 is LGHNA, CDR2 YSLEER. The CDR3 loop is CASSQGLAGYEQYF. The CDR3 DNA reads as TGCGCCAGCAGCCAGGGACTAGCGGGATACGAGCAGTACTTC.

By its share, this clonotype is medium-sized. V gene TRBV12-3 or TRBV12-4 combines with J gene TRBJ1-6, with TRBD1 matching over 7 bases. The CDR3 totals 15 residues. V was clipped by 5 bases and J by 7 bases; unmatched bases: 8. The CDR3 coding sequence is TGTGCCAGCAGTCCGCAGGGGGGTTGGAATTCACCCCTCCACTTT. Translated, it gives CASSPQGGWNSPLHF.

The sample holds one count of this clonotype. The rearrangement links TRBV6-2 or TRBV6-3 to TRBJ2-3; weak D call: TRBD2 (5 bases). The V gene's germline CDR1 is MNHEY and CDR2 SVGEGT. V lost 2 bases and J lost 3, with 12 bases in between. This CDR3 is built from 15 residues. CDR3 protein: CASSYSGRATDTQYF. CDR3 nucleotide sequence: TGTGCCAGCAGTTACAGCGGTCGGGCGACAGATACGCAGTATTTT.

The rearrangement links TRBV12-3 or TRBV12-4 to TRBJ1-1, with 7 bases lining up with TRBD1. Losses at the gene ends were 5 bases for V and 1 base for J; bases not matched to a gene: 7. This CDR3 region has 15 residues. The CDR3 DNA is TGTGCCAGCAGTCCCAGGGGGGGAACGAACACTGAAGCTTTCTTT. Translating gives CASSPRGGTNTEAFF.

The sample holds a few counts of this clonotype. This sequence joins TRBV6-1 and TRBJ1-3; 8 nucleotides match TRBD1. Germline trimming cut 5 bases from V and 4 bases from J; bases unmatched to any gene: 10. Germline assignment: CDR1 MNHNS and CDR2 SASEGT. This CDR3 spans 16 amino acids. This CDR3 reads CASSQRTGLMGNTIYF. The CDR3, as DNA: TGTGCCAGCAGTCAACGGACAGGGCTAATGGGAAACACCATATATTTT.

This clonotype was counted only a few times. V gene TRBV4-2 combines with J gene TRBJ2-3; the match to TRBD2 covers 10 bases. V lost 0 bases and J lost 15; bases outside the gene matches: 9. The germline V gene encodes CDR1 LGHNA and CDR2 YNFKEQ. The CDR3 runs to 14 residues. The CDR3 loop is CASSQDPLAGAYYF. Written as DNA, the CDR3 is TGTGCCAGCAGCCAAGATCCCCTAGCGGGAGCTTATTATTTT.

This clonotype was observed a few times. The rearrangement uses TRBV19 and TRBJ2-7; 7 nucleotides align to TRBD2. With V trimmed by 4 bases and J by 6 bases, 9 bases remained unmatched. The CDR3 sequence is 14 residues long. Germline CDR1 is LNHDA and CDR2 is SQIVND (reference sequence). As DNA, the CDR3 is TGTGCCAGTAGTACAAACAGCCCGGGGGGCGAGCAGTACTTC. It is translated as CASSTNSPGGEQYF.

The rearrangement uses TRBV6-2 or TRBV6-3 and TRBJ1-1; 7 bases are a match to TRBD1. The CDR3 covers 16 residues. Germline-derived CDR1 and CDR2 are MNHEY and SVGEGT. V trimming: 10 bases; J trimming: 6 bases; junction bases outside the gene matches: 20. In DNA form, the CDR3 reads TGTGCCACCAGCCCGGACAGGACCGCCAAAAGGGCTGAAGCTTTCTTT. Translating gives CATSPDRTAKRAEAFF.

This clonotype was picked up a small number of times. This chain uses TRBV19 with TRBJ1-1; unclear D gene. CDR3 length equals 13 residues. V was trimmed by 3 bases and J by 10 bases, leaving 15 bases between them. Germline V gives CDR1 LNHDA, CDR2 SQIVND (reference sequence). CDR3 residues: CASSIEVGRAAFF. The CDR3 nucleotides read TGTGCCAGTAGTATCGAGGTAGGACGGGCAGCTTTCTTT.

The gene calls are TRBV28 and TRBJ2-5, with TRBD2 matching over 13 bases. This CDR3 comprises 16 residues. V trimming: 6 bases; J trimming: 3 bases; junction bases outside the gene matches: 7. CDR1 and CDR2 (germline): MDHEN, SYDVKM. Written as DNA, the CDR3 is TGTGCCAGCAGCTCGGGACTAGCGGGAAAAAAAGAGACCCAGTACTTC. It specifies CASSSGLAGKKETQYF.

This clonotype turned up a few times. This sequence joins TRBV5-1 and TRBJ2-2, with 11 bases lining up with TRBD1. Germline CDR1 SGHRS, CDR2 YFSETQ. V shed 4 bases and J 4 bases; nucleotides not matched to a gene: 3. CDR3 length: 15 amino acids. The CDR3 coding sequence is TGCGCCAGCAGCCAAGGACAGGGGGCCACCGGGGAGCTGTTTTTT. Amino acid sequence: CASSQGQGATGELFF.

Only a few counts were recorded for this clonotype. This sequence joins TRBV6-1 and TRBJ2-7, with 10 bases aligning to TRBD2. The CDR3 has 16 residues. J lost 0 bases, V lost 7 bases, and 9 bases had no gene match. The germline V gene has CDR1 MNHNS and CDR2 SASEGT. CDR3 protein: CASNQKSGRVSYEQYV. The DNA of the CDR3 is TGTGCCAGCAATCAAAAAAGCGGGAGGGTCTCCTACGAGCAGTACGTC.

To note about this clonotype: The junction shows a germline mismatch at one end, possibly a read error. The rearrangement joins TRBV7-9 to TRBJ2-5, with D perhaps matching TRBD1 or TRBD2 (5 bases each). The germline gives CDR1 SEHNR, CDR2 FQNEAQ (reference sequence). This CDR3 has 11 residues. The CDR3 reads CASSLRDPIDF. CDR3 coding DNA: TGTGCCAGCAGCTTAAGGGACCCCATCGACTTC. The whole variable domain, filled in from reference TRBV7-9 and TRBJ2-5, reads DTGVSQNPRHKITKRGQNVTFRCDPISEHNRLYWYRQTLGQGPEFLTYFQNEAQLEKSRLLSDRFSAERPKGSFSTLEIQRTEQGDSAMYLCASSLRDPIDFGPGTRLLVL.